The present entry profiles one T cell receptor (beta chain) with its context. This entry belongs to a study of control samples from healthy donors and cancer patients. Sequencing was performed with immunoSEQ multiplex PCR; in TCRdb, only in-frame clones are kept and a portion is missing. The repertoire includes tens of thousands of clones, roughly 94% of them detected once, and approximately 4.3% sits in the top ten. The ends were cut back, 2 bases at V and 8 bases at J, with 13 bases in the middle. This CDR3 has 15 residues. CDR1 and CDR2 (germline): LGHNA, YNFKEQ. The origin of this receptor is a young man in good health. This chain connects TRBV4-2 to TRBJ1-6, with a possible D match to TRBD1 (5 bases). Material for sequencing was blood. This CDR3 is CASSQSPGGDSPLHF. CDR3 coding DNA: TGTGCCAGCAGCCAATCTCCCGGGGGAGATTCACCCCTCCACTTT.